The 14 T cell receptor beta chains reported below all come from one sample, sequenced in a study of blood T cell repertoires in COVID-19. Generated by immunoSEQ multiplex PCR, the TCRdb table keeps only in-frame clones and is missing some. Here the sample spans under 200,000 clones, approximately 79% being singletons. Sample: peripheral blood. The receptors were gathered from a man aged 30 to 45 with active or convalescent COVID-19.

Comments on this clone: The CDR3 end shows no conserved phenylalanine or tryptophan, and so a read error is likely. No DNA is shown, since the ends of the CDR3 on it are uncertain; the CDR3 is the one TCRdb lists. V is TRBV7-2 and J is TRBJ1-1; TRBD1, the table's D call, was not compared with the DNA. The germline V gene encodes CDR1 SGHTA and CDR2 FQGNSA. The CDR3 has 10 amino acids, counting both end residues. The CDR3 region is CASSATGTSA.

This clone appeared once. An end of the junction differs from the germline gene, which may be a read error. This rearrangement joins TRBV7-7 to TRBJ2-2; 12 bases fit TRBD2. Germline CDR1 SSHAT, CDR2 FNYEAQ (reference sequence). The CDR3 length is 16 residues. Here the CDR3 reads CASSPSGRALTGELFF. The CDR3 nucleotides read TGTGCTAGCAGCCCTAGCGGGAGGGCCCTCACCGGGGAGCTGTTTTTT.

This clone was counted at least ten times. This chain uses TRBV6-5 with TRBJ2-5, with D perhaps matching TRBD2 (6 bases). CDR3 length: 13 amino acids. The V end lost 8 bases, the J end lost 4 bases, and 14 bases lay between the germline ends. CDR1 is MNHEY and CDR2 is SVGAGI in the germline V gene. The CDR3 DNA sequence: TGTGCCAGCCAGGGAGGTTTCGGAGAGACCCAGTACTTC. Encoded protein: CASQGGFGETQYF.

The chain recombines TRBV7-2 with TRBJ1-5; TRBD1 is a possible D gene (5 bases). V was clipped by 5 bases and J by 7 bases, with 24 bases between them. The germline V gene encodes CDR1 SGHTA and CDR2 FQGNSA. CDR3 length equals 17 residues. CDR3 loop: CASSRGRLGVPTQPQHF. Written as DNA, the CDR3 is TGTGCCAGCAGCCGCGGGAGGCTAGGGGTACCAACCCAGCCCCAGCATTTT. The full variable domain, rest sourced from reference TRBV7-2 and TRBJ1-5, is GAGVSQSPSNKVTEKGKDVELRCDPISGHTALYWYRQSLGQGLEFLIYFQGNSAPDKSGLPSDRFSAERTGGSVSTLTIQRTQQEDSAVYLCASSRGRLGVPTQPQHFGDGTRLSIL.

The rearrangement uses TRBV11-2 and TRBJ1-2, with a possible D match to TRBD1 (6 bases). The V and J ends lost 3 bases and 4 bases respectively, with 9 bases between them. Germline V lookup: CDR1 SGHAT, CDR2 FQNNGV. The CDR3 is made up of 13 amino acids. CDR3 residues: CASSLAGAYGYTF. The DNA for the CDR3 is TGTGCCAGCAGCTTGGCAGGGGCCTATGGCTACACCTTC.

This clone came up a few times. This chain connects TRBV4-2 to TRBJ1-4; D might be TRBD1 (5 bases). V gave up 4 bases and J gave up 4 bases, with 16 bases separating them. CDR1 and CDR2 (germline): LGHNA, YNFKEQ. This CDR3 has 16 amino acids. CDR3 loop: CASSLRAGELNEKLFF. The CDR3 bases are TGTGCCAGCAGCCTGAGGGCGGGGGAACTTAATGAAAAACTGTTTTTT.

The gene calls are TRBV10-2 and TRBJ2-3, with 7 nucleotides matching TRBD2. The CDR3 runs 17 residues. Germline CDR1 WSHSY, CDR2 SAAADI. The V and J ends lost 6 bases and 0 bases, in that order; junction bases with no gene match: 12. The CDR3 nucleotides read TGCGCCAGCAGGCGCGGGTGGGGGGGTCAGAGCACAGATACGCAGTATTTT. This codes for CASRRGWGGQSTDTQYF.

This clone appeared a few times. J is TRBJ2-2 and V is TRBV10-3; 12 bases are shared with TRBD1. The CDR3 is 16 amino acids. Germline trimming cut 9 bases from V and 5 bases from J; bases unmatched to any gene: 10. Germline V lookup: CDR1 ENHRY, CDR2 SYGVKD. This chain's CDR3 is CAIPGQGAPLTGELFF. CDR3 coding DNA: TGTGCCATTCCGGGACAGGGGGCTCCTCTAACCGGGGAGCTGTTTTTT.

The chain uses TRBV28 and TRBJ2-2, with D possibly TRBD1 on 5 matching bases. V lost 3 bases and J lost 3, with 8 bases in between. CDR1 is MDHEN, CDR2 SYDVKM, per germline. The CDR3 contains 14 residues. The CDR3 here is CASSLGLYTGELFF. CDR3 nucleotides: TGTGCCAGCAGTTTGGGGCTTTACACCGGGGAGCTGTTTTTT.

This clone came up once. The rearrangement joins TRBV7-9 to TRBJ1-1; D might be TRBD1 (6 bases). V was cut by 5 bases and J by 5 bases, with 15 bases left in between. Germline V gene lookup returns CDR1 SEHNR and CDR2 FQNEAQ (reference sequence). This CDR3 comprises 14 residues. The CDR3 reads CASSDQGRETEAFF. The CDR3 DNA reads TGTGCCAGCAGCGATCAGGGGCGAGAAACTGAAGCTTTCTTT.

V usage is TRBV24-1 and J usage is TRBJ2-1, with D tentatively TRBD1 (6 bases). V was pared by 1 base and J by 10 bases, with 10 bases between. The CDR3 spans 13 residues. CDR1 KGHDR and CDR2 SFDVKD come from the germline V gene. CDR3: CATSDFIQGEQFF. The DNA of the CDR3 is TGTGCCACCAGTGATTTCATCCAGGGGGAGCAGTTCTTC.

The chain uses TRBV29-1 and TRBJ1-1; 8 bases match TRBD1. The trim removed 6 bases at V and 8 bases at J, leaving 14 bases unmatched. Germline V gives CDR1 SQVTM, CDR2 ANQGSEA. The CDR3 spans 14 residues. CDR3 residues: CSVDTGQERNEAFF. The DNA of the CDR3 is TGCAGCGTGGACACGGGACAGGAAAGGAACGAAGCTTTCTTT.

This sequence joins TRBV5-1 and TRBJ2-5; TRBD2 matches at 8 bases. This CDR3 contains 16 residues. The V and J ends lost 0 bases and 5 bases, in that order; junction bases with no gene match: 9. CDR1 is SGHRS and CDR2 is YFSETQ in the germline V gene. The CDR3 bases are TGCGCCAGCAGCTTGGCCTCGGGAGGGCCCGGGGAGACCCAGTACTTC. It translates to CASSLASGGPGETQYF.

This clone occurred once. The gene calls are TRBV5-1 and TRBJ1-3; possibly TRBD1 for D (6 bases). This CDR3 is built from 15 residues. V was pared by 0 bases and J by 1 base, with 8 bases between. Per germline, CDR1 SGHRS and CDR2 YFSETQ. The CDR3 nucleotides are TGCGCCAGCAGCTTGGCGGACAGTTCTGGAAACACCATATATTTT. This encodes CASSLADSSGNTIYF.